The T cell receptor beta chain described here comes from a study of blood T cell repertoires in COVID-19. Study summary: Sites across the United States, Italy and Spain contributed samples from acute and convalescent COVID-19. Sources were T cells, B-cell-depleted T cells, or PBMCs; the material itself was cDNA or gDNA.

J lost 3 bases, V lost 5 bases, and 2 bases had no gene match. Germline V gene data show CDR1 as MGHRA and CDR2 as YSYEKL. This CDR3 is 14 amino acids long. Sequencing was performed with immunoSEQ multiplex PCR; in TCRdb, only in-frame clones are kept and a portion is missing. The data contain about 66,000 clones, about 90% of them singletons. Sequencing used peripheral blood. The chain links TRBV4-1 to TRBJ2-5, with 11 bases aligning to TRBD2. The receptor was derived from a human donor in a cohort sampled during active COVID-19. The CDR3: CASSKGLAEETQYF. Written as DNA, the CDR3 is TGCGCCAGCAGCAAGGGACTAGCGGAAGAGACCCAGTACTTC.